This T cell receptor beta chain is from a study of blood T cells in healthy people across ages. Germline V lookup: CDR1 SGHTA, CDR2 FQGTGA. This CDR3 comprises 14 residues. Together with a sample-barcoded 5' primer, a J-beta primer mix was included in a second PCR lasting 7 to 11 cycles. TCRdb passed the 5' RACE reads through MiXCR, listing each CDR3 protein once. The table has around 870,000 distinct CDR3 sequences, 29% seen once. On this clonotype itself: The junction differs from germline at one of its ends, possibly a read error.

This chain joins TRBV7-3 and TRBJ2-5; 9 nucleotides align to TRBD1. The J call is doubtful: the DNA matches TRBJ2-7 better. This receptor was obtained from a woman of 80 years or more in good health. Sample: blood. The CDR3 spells CTSSSGTGTYEQYF. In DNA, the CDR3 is TGTACCAGCAGCTCGGGGACAGGGACCTACGAGCAGTACTTC.